This record looks at one T cell receptor (beta chain) sequence and its context. This specimen belongs to a study of T cell changes during pregnancy in multiple sclerosis. Clones were read by immunoSEQ multiplex PCR, and TCRdb kept only the in-frame ones, dropping some. The repertoire holds 30,000 or so clones, under 95% seen once, with around 0.42% in the top ten. This CDR3 contains 14 residues. The germline V gene encodes CDR1 PRHDT and CDR2 FYEKMQ (reference sequence). V was trimmed by 3 bases and J by 2 bases, leaving 9 bases between them. This chain joins TRBV13 and TRBJ2-3; D remains unclear. Sequencing used CD4+ T cells from peripheral blood mononuclear cells, obtained in the second trimester of pregnancy. The sequence derives from a female donor in good health, enrolled as a control in a pregnancy study. CDR3 DNA: TGTGCCAGCAGCTTCCAATTCCCCACAGATACGCAGTATTTT. Translation: CASSFQFPTDTQYF.